This T cell receptor (beta chain) was retrieved from a study of circulating CD8 cells and anti-PD-1 response in melanoma (dated by TCRdb to about 2020). For the wider study: Nivolumab was given to patients intravenously at 3 mg/kg every 2 weeks. The melanoma cohort had 13 patients, seven of whom got anti-PD-1 as first-line therapy, while the other six had previously had targeted therapy or immunotherapy. Patients with complete or partial responses were counted as responders, while patients with stable or progressive disease (RECIST v1.1) were counted as non-responders. The TCR repertoire analysis included some 11 melanoma patients, of whom 7 were non-responders and 4 were responders. PD-1 on on-treatment samples was detected using a biotinylated anti-human IgG4 antibody. Study-wide findings and limitations: Since no tumor material could be accessed, the researchers instead assessed tumor reactivity using peptide assays on expanded sorted subsets. Repertoires were mostly private between subsets, with fewer than 7% of TRB clonotypes shared at M1, and the greatest sharing occurred between DPOS and TIGIT. Because material was limited, most experiments were generally run without replicates. Both treatment-naive and previously treated patients were included in the cohort, and this mixing was noted by the authors as something that could influence results. The published TCR repertoire comparisons relied only on baseline and M1 samples from a small cohort that had few responders. The highest diversity was observed in the DNEG repertoire, similar and higher clonality was shown by the PD-1 and DPOS repertoires, and the lowest diversity was found in the TIGIT repertoires.

For sequencing, a NextSeq 500 was employed. The QIAseq Immune Repertoire RNA Library Kit, Human TCR Panel was used to prepare TCR libraries from 15 ng of total RNA. The TCR libraries were sequenced on an Illumina NextSeq using a Mid Output V2 kit and asymmetric 261x41 paired-end reads. Every TCR library was diluted down to roughly 4.4 nM, then pooled, denatured and loaded at 0.95 to 1 pM. Turning to the authors' computational methods: The QIAGEN GeneGlobe Data Analysis Center was used to process TCR FASTQ files, and downstream analysis was done in R 3.5.2. Clonality was computed as one minus Shannon entropy normalized by the log of the number of unique productive sequences. TRA or TRB clonotypes differing in abundance between baseline and M1 were identified within each subset by Fisher exact tests at 5% FDR. Differentially abundant clonotypes were categorized as emerging, expanding, contracting or non-expanding/contracting. Morisita's overlap index was used to measure repertoire overlap between patients. The raw public reads went through TCRdb reprocessing: fastp at Q25, MiXCR clone calling, in-frame beta chains kept. One record per CDR3 amino acid sequence lists the most common genes and DNA. None of the V and J calls come from the authors' own analysis; TCRdb made them. The sample table records about 450 distinct CDR3 sequences; 8.5% to 10% of these occur just once. 56% of the sample goes to the ten largest clones.

Using a BD FACSAria II cell sorter, four subsets defined by PD-1 and/or TIGIT were sorted from live CD3+CD8+TCRalphabeta+ cells. To characterize relevance to anti-PD-1 therapy response, circulating CD8 T cells were sorted into four subsets based on PD-1 and TIGIT expression. For each sorted CD8 T-cell subset, both the TCR alpha and TCR beta chains were sequenced. Peripheral blood was drawn before the first anti-PD-1 injection and after two and four injections. Ficoll gradient centrifugation was used to isolate PBMCs right away. Until use, PBMCs were stored frozen in liquid nitrogen in RPMI containing approximately 20% FCS and roughly 10% DMSO. Thawed PBMCs were stained with a viability dye and antibodies against CD3, CD8alpha, TCRalphabeta, PD-1 and TIGIT. The RNeasy Kit was used to extract total RNA, and all samples came in with a RIN above 7. This clonotype is classified as medium-sized (0.01 to 0.1%). Its target antigen remains unknown. The input lacks base qualities; no much larger clone sits a single base away.

Source: CD8+ T cells from PBMCs, taken at baseline or after one month of anti-PD-1 therapy (not recorded which). This receptor was taken from a human donor with melanoma.

The DNA sequence is given as TGTGCCAGCAGTCCCGGAACTAGCGGGAGAGGTCGGGATATTGAGCAGTTCTTC. The encoded protein is CASSPGTSGRGRDIEQFF. The chain joins TRBV12-3 or TRBV12-4 to TRBJ2-1; 11 nucleotides in the junction match TRBD2. From the cysteine up to the phenylalanine, the CDR3 has a length of 18 residues. CDR3 DNA only is kept here, 54 bases in frame from base 1. Trimmed from V: 5 bases; trimmed from J: 9 bases; junction bases lacking a gene match: 18.